This record looks at one T cell receptor (beta chain) sequence and its context. This CDR3 is built from 15 residues. CDR1 LGHDT and CDR2 YNNKEL come from the germline V gene (reference sequence). Trimming at V came to 3 bases and at J to 4 bases, leaving 8 bases not matched to a gene. The sample comes from a study of blood T cell repertoires in COVID-19. About the study: T cells, B-cell-depleted T cells, or PBMCs provided the cDNA or gDNA that served as material.

Clones were sequenced by immunoSEQ multiplex PCR, and TCRdb holds only the in-frame ones, with some missing. The repertoire has 150,000 to 200,000 clones, roughly 86% of them found once; the top ten carry approximately 2.7%. This receptor was identified in a man aged 35 to 55 with active or convalescent COVID-19. The rearrangement links TRBV3-1 (or the pseudogene TRBV3-2) to TRBJ1-2; the match to TRBD1 covers 7 bases. Sample: peripheral blood. The CDR3 spells CASSHETGVGYGYTF. The DNA for the CDR3 is TGTGCCAGCAGCCACGAAACAGGGGTTGGCTATGGCTACACCTTC.